The entry that follows covers one T cell receptor (beta chain) sequence. Its antigen is not known. V was shortened by 5 bases and J by 1 base, with 12 bases between the two germline ends. CDR3 length: 14 residues. From germline, CDR1 is SEHNR and CDR2 FQNEAQ (reference sequence). TCRdb reprocessed the 5' RACE reads via MiXCR and lists one record per CDR3 protein. The sample has approximately 510,000 distinct CDR3 sequences; around a fifth are singletons. This record belongs to a study of T cells after yellow fever vaccination. Turning to the study itself: Low-cell-number fractions underwent preparation using SMART-Seq v4 Ultra Low Input.

Findings and limits, study-wide: Post-booster reappearance was seen for most primary-vaccination clones (just over 95% CD4, 80% to 90% CD8). Researchers report a weaker secondary response that nonetheless peaked faster, day 5 versus 15.

The source was PBMCs, collected less than 25 days after the first yellow fever vaccination. The rearrangement links TRBV7-9 to TRBJ2-7; maybe TRBD2 (5 bases). The sequence was collected from a man aged 18 to 29 who received the YFV17D yellow fever vaccine. The CDR3 loop reads CASSPTRGSYEQYF. CDR3 DNA sequence: TGTGCCAGCAGCCCAACCCGGGGATCCTACGAGCAGTACTTC. The full variable domain, completed using reference TRBV7-9 and TRBJ2-7, is DTGVSQNPRHKITKRGQNVTFRCDPISEHNRLYWYRQTLGQGPEFLTYFQNEAQLEKSRLLSDRFSAERPKGSFSTLEIQRTEQGDSAMYLCASSPTRGSYEQYFGPGTRLTVT.